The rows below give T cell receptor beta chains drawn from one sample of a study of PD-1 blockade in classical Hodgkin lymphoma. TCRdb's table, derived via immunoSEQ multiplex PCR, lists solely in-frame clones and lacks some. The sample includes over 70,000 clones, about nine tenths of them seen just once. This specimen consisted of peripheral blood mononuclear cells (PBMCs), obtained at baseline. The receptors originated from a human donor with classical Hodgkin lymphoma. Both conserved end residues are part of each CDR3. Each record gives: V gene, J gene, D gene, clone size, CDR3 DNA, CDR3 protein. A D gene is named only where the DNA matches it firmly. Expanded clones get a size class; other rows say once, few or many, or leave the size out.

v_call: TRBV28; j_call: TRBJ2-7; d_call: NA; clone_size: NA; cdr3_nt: TGTGCCAGCAGTTTTCAGGGGTACGAGCAGTACTTC; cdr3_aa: CASSFQGYEQYF
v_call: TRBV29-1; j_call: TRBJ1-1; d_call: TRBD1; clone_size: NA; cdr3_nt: TGCAGCGCTAGAGAAGTCAGGGGGAAGAGCACTGAAGCTTTCTTT; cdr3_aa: CSAREVRGKSTEAFF
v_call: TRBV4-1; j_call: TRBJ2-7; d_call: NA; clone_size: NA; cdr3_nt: TGCGCCAGCAGCTATGGGACTGTGGGGTACGAGCAGTACTTC; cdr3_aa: CASSYGTVGYEQYF
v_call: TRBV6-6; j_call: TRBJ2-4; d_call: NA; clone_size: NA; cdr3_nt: TGTGCCAGCAGTTACGGGCAATCCGAGACTCAAAACATTCAGTACTTC; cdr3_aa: CASSYGQSETQNIQYF
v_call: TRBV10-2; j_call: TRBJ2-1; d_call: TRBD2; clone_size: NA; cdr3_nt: TGCGCCAGCAGTCTCCATAGCGGGAGAGGCTACAATGAGCAGTTCTTC; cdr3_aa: CASSLHSGRGYNEQFF
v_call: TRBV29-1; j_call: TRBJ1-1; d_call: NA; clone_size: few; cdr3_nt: TGCAGCGCCTCCGACAGGAACACTGAAGCTTTCTTT; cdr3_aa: CSASDRNTEAFF
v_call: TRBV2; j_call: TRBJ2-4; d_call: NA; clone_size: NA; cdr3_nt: TGTGCCAGCAGTCTAAGGGGTGGTGGGGCCAAAAACATTCAGTACTTC; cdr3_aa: CASSLRGGGAKNIQYF
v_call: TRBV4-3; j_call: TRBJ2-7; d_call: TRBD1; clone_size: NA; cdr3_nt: TGCGCCAGCAGCCCCGGGACAGGGTCCTACGAGCAGTACTTC; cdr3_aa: CASSPGTGSYEQYF
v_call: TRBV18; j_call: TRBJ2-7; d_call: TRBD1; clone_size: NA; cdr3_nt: TGTGCCAGCTCCCAACGACAGGGCAACTACGAGCAGTACTTC; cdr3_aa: CASSQRQGNYEQYF
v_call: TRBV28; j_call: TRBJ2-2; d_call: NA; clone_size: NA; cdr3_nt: TGTGCCAGCAGGGGGGACACCACCGGGGAGCTGTTTTTT; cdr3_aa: CASRGDTTGELFF
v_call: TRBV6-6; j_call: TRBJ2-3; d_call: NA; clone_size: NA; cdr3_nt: TGTGCCAGCAGTTACTCGAATCGGGGAACAGATACGCAGTATTTT; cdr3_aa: CASSYSNRGTDTQYF
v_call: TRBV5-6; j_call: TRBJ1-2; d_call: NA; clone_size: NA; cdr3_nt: TGTGCCAGCAGCTCCCCGGGGGCGGGTGATTTAGTGGATGGCTACACCTTC; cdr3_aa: CASSSPGAGDLVDGYTF
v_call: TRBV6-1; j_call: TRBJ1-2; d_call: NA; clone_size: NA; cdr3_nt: TGTGCCAGCAGTGATAGGACGTTCGTGGACTACACCTTC; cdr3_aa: CASSDRTFVDYTF
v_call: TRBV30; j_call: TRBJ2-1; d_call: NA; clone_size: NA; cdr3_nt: TGTGCCTGGATGCCGGCCAGCTCCTACAATGAGCAGTTCTTC; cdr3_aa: CAWMPASSYNEQFF
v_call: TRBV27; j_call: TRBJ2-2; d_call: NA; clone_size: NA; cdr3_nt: TGTGCCAGCAGTTTCCGACTTGCCACCGGGGAGCTGTTTTTT; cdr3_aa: CASSFRLATGELFF
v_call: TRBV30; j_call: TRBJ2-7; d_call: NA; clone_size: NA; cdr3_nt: TGTGCCTGGAGCCTCTCCTACGAGCAGTACTTC; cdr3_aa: CAWSLSYEQYF
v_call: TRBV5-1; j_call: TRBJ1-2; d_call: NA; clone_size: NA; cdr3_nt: TGCGCCAGCAGCTTGGGGTCACAAAACTATGGCTACACCTTC; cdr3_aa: CASSLGSQNYGYTF
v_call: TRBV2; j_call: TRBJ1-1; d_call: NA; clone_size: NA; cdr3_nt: TGTGCCAGCAGTGATGGGGGTGGAGTCACTGAAGCTTTCTTT; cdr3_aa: CASSDGGGVTEAFF
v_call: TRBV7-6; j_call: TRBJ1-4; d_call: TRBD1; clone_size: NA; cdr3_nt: TGTGCCAGCAGCGCCAACAGGGGCCCTAATGAAAAACTGTTTTTT; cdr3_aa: CASSANRGPNEKLFF
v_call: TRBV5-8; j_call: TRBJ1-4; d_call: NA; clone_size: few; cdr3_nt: TGTGCCAGCAGCTTGGTGGAGGGACCTAATGAAAAACTGTTTTTT; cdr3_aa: CASSLVEGPNEKLFF
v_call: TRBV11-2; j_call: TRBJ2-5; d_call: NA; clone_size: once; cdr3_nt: TGTGCCAGCAGCCCCCACCCCCACAGGGAACAAGAGACCCAGTACTTC; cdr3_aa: CASSPHPHREQETQYF
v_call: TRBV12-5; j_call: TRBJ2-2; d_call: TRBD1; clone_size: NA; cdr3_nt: TGTGCTAGTGGTTTGGAACAGGGGGCGAACACCGGGGAGCTGTTTTTT; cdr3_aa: CASGLEQGANTGELFF
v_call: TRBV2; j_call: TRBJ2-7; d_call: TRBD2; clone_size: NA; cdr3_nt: TGTGCCAGCAAGGGCGGGACTACGACAGAGCAGTACTTC; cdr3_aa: CASKGGTTTEQYF
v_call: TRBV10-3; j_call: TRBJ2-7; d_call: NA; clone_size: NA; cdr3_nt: TGTGCCATCAGCCTCCGACAGCAAGGGGGGGAGCAGTACTTC; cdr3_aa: CAISLRQQGGEQYF
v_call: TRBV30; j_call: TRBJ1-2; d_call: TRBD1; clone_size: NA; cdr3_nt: TGTGCCTGGAGGGCAACGGACAGGGTGGGTGGCTACACCTTC; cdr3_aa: CAWRATDRVGGYTF
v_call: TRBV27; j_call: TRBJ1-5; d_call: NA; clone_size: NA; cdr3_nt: TGTGCCAGCAGCCTGGAGGGGTACCAGCCCCAGCATTTT; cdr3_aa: CASSLEGYQPQHF
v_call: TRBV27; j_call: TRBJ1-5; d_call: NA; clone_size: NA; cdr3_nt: TGTGCCAGCAGTCCACTCGACAGGATTAATAGCAATCAGCCCCAGCATTTT; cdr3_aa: CASSPLDRINSNQPQHF
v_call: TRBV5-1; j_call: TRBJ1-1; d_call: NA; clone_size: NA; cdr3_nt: TGCGCCAGCAGCCCGGGGCCGAACACTGAAGCTTTCTTT; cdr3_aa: CASSPGPNTEAFF
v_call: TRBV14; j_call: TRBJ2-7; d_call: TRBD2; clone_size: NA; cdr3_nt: TGTGCCAGCAGCCCGCGGGAGAGCACCTACGAGCAGTACTTC; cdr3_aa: CASSPRESTYEQYF
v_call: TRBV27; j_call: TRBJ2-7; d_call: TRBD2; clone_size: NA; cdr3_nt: TGTGCCAGCATCCCAGGCGGCGGGAGTTACGAGCAGTACTTC; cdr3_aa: CASIPGGGSYEQYF
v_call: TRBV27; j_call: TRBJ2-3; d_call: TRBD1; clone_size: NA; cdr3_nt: TGTGCCAGCAAGGGACAGAACACAGATACGCAGTATTTT; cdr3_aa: CASKGQNTDTQYF
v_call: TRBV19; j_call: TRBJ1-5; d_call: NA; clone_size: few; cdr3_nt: TGTGCCAGTAGTTCCCGAAGCAATCAGCCCCAGCATTTT; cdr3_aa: CASSSRSNQPQHF
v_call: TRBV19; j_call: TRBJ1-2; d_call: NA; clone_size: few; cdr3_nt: TGTGCCAGTAGTCCAACGGGACCGACCTATGGCTACACCTTC; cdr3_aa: CASSPTGPTYGYTF
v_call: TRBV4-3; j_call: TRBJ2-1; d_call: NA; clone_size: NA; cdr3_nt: TGCGCCAGCAGCCAAGATAAGTCCAGCGGCTACTACAATGAGCAGTTCTTC; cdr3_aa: CASSQDKSSGYYNEQFF
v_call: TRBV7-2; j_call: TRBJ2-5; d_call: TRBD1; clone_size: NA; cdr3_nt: TGTGCCAGCAGCGATCCTGGGTGGGACAGGACTCAAGAGACCCAGTACTTC; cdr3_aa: CASSDPGWDRTQETQYF
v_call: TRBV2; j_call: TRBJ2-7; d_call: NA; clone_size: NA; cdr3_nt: TGTGCCAGCAGTGACGGGAGTGGTTCCTACGAGCAGTACTTC; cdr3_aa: CASSDGSGSYEQYF
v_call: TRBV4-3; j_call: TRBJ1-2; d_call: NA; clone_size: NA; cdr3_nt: TGCGCCAGCAGCCAAGTTGGGGGGCAGTACTATGGCTACACCTTC; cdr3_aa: CASSQVGGQYYGYTF
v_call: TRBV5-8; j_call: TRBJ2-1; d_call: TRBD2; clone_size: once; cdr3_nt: TGTGCCAGCAGCAACGGACTAGCCGACAATGAGCAGTTCTTC; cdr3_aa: CASSNGLADNEQFF
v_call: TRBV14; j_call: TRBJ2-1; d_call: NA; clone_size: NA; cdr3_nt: TGTGCCAGCAGGGGTTTAAACAGGGTAGGGAGTGAGCAGTTCTTC; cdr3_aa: CASRGLNRVGSEQFF
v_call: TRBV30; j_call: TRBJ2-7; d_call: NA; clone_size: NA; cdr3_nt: TGTGCCTGGGGCCGCGGACAGAGCTACGAGCAGTACTTC; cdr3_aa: CAWGRGQSYEQYF
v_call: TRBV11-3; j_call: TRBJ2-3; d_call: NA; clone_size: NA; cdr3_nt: TGTGCCAGCAGCTTTGGCGGGATTTCCCCGGATACGCAGTATTTT; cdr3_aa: CASSFGGISPDTQYF
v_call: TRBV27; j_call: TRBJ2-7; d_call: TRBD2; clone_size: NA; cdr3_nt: TGTGCCAGCAGAGGGGTTTTTGCGGGAGGCTATGCCTACGAGCAGTACTTC; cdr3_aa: CASRGVFAGGYAYEQYF
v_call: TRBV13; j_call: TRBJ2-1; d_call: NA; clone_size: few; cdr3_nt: TGTGCCAGCAGCCCCCCCGCCAGCTCCTACAATGAGCAGTTCTTC; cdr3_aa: CASSPPASSYNEQFF
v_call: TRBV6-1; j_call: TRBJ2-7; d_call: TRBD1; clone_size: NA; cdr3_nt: TGTGCCAGCCTCACCGGGACAGGGGCGGGGGAGCAGTACTTC; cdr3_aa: CASLTGTGAGEQYF
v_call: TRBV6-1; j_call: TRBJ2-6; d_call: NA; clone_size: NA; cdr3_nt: TGTGCCAGCAGTGAAGACAGGGATCCTGGGGCCAACGTCCTGACTTTC; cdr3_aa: CASSEDRDPGANVLTF